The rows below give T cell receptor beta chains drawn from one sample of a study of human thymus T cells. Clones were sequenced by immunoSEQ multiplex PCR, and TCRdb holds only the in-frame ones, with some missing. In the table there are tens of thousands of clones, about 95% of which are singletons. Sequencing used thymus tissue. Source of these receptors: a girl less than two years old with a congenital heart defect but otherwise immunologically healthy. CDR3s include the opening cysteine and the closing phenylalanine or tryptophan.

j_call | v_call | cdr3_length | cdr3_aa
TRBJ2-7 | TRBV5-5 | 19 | CASSWNSPPGQGGEYEQYF
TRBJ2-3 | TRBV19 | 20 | CASSILSSGRRWTHTDTQYF
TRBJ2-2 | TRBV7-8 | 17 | CASSSRGTGGDTGELFF
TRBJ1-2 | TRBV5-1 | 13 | CASSGRTGPSYTF
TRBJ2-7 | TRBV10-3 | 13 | CAMAEQETYEQYF
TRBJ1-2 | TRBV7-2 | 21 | CASSLARSVVERAGTNYGYTF
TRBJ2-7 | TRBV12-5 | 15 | CASGLEEGRFYEQYF
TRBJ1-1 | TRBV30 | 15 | CAWSALQGRGTEAFF
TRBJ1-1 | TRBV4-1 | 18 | CASSPDHLVGRGRTEAFF
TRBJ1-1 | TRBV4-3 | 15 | CASSQDRGADTEAFF
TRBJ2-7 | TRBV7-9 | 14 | CASKKEGYNYEQYF
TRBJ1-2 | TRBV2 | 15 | CASSDAGMKNYGYTF
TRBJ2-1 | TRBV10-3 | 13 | CAMTSGKINEQFF
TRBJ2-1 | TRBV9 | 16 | CATTPLAVSSYNEQFF
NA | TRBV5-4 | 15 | CASSSPRDSSYEQYF
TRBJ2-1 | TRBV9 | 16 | CASSALTASGHNEQFF
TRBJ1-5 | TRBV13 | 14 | CASSEGTGNQPQHF
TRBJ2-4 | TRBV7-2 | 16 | CASSLRTGKAKNIQYF
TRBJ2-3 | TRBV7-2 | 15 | CASTHGVGGADTQYF
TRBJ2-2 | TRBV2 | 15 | CALTRLANNTGELFF
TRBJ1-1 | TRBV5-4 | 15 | CASSWNDTGLAEAFF
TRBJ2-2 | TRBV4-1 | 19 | CASSQRGVINLRVTGELFF
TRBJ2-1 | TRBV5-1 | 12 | CASSPGLAGIFF
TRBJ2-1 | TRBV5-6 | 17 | CASSLGSGLSSYNEQFF
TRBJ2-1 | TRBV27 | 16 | CASSLLDTAAYNEQFF
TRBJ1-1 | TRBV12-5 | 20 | CASGPERIGTSEGLNTEAFF
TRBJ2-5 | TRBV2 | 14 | CASTGLVPKETQYF
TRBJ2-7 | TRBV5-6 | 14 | CASRSDRGSYEQYF
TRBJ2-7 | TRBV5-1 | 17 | CASSLVPTSGRRYEQYF
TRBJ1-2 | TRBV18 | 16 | CASSPILFRGDYGYTF
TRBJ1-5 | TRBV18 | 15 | CASSPPEAVNQPQHF
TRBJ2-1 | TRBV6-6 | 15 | CASSQTNRGRDEQFF
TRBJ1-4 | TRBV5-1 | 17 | CASSGRTGTASNEKLFF
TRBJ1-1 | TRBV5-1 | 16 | CASSLDWGPMNTEAFF
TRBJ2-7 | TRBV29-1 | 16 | CSVALETSGRASEQYF